This T cell receptor (beta chain) was recovered during a study of beta chain features in type 1 diabetes. Looking at the study overall: Patients did not differ from healthy donors in age, gender or cell yield. All of the samples together had 95 million to 140 million sorted cells examined.

Sequencing targeted expressed TCRB transcripts, as all isolated RNA had been reverse transcribed. The repertoire was sequenced with immunoSEQ multiplex PCR; TCRdb's copy has only in-frame clones and lacks some. The sample has more than 50,000 clones; roughly 60% are singletons. Study outcomes and limitations: PCR may have favored shorter templates equally in patients and controls.

Using CD45RO/CCR7/CD25/CD127/CD95/CD27, CD4+ naive, central memory, regulatory and stem cell-like memory cells were sorted. V was trimmed by 3 bases and J by 4 bases, leaving 12 bases between them. The CDR3 sequence is 14 residues long. CDR1 GTSNPN and CDR2 SVGIG come from the germline V gene (reference sequence). Details on this clone: As yet, its antigen is unknown.

The V gene is TRBV30, the J gene TRBJ2-2; D remains unclear. The TCR comes from a woman between 18 and 29 years old in good health. The sample consisted of Tregs from blood. The CDR3 region is CAWRGTSGTGELFF. DNA for the CDR3: TGTGCCTGGAGAGGCACCTCGGGCACCGGGGAGCTGTTTTTT.